This is a list of T cell receptor beta chains from one sample in a study of spatial heterogeneity in lung cancer. TCRdb independently ran MiXCR on the 5' RACE reads; one entry per CDR3 protein. Of tens of thousands of distinct CDR3 sequences listed, under 8.5% are singletons. This specimen was PBMCs, taken at surgery. The receptor set was obtained from a female donor with early-stage non-small cell lung cancer. Each CDR3 is given with its conserved first and last residue. D genes are given only for firm matches. Rows give clone size only sometimes, using once, few, many, or a class for an expanded clone.

D gene: -; clone size: many; V gene: TRBV7-8; J gene: TRBJ2-7; CDR3 protein: CASSLGRLSSYEQYF; CDR3 DNA: TGTGCCAGCAGCTTAGGGCGCTTAAGCTCCTACGAGCAGTACTTC
D gene: TRBD2; clone size: many; V gene: TRBV10-2; J gene: TRBJ2-2; CDR3 protein: CASRPSGRTGELFF; CDR3 DNA: TGCGCCAGCAGGCCTAGCGGGAGGACCGGGGAGCTGTTTTTT
D gene: -; clone size: once; V gene: TRBV20-1; J gene: TRBJ2-3; CDR3 protein: CSASGTRGRADTQYF; CDR3 DNA: TGCAGTGCTAGTGGGACCCGGGGGCGTGCAGATACGCAGTATTTT
D gene: TRBD1; clone size: many; V gene: TRBV5-1; J gene: TRBJ1-4; CDR3 protein: CASSGTGRYEKLFF; CDR3 DNA: TGCGCCAGCAGCGGGACAGGGAGATATGAAAAACTGTTTTTT
D gene: -; clone size: -; V gene: TRBV2; J gene: TRBJ1-1; CDR3 protein: CASSEQGSENTEAFF; CDR3 DNA: TGTGCCAGCAGTGAACAGGGATCGGAGAACACTGAAGCTTTCTTT
D gene: -; clone size: many; V gene: TRBV5-1; J gene: TRBJ2-7; CDR3 protein: CASSRGYYEQYF; CDR3 DNA: TGCGCCAGCAGCAGGGGGTACTACGAGCAGTACTTC
D gene: -; clone size: few; V gene: TRBV7-2; J gene: TRBJ2-5; CDR3 protein: CASSLRGYQETQYF; CDR3 DNA: TGTGCCAGCAGCTTAAGGGGATACCAAGAGACCCAGTACTTC
D gene: -; clone size: many; V gene: TRBV7-9; J gene: TRBJ2-5; CDR3 protein: CASSSTTGYQETQYF; CDR3 DNA: TGTGCCAGCAGCTCGACTACAGGGTACCAAGAGACCCAGTACTTC
D gene: TRBD1; clone size: many; V gene: TRBV29-1; J gene: TRBJ2-7; CDR3 protein: CSGTGTGGSHEQYF; CDR3 DNA: TGCAGCGGGACCGGGACAGGGGGGAGCCACGAGCAGTACTTC
D gene: -; clone size: many; V gene: TRBV2; J gene: TRBJ2-7; CDR3 protein: CASSEDRDSYEQYF; CDR3 DNA: TGTGCCAGCAGTGAAGACAGGGACTCCTACGAGCAGTACTTC
D gene: -; clone size: few; V gene: TRBV28; J gene: TRBJ2-7; CDR3 protein: CASSNPQGKQYF; CDR3 DNA: TGTGCCAGCAGCAACCCCCAGGGCAAGCAGTACTTC
D gene: -; clone size: few; V gene: TRBV12-3/TRBV12-4; J gene: TRBJ2-3; CDR3 protein: CASSLSGEGTDTQYF; CDR3 DNA: TGTGCCAGCAGTTTATCGGGAGAAGGCACAGATACGCAGTATTTT
D gene: -; clone size: many; V gene: TRBV10-3; J gene: TRBJ2-1; CDR3 protein: CAISEFLADYNEQFF; CDR3 DNA: TGTGCCATCAGTGAGTTTTTAGCGGATTACAATGAGCAGTTCTTC
D gene: -; clone size: -; V gene: TRBV7-2; J gene: TRBJ2-1; CDR3 protein: CASSLEIGVTRQFF; CDR3 DNA: TGTGCCAGCAGCTTAGAGATCGGGGTAACCAGGCAGTTCTTC
D gene: TRBD1; clone size: few; V gene: TRBV10-3; J gene: TRBJ1-2; CDR3 protein: CAISDMTGSPYGYTF; CDR3 DNA: TGTGCCATCAGTGACATGACAGGGAGTCCCTATGGCTACACCTTC
D gene: -; clone size: -; V gene: TRBV7-2; J gene: TRBJ2-7; CDR3 protein: CASSLGAAGEQYF; CDR3 DNA: TGTGCCAGCAGCTTAGGGGCCGCGGGCGAGCAGTACTTC
D gene: -; clone size: -; V gene: TRBV2; J gene: TRBJ2-3; CDR3 protein: CASSIDTQYF; CDR3 DNA: TGTGCCAGCAGTATAGATACGCAGTATTTT
D gene: TRBD1; clone size: many; V gene: TRBV24-1; J gene: TRBJ2-1; CDR3 protein: CATSDAQGANYNEQFF; CDR3 DNA: TGTGCCACCAGTGATGCTCAGGGGGCAAATTACAATGAGCAGTTCTTC
D gene: -; clone size: few; V gene: TRBV6-5; J gene: TRBJ2-4; CDR3 protein: CASRRDSRNIQYF; CDR3 DNA: TGTGCCAGCAGGCGGGACTCCAGAAACATTCAGTACTTC
D gene: TRBD1; clone size: -; V gene: TRBV2; J gene: TRBJ2-7; CDR3 protein: CASSRDRDSYEQYF; CDR3 DNA: TGTGCCAGCAGCCGGGACAGGGATTCCTACGAGCAGTACTTC
D gene: -; clone size: few; V gene: TRBV20-1; J gene: TRBJ2-7; CDR3 protein: CSASVRIRNSYEQYF; CDR3 DNA: TGCAGTGCTAGCGTCCGAATACGGAACTCCTACGAGCAGTACTTC
D gene: -; clone size: few; V gene: TRBV12-3/TRBV12-4; J gene: TRBJ2-2; CDR3 protein: CASSLYGELFF; CDR3 DNA: TGTGCCAGCAGTTTATACGGGGAGCTGTTTTTT